The sequence of this T cell receptor beta chain was determined in a study of T cell responses to AZD1222 COVID-19 vaccine. In the study overall: Combined were second doses at about 4 or about 12 weeks.

This CDR3 comprises 13 residues. Germline lookup yields CDR1 SGHRS and CDR2 YFSETQ. The V end was cut by 5 bases, the J end by 7 bases, with 15 bases between. Concerning this clone itself: Antigen: not known.

Findings of the study overall: Nearly half of spike-specific TCRs reportedly target variant regions that are unmutated in the B.1.351 and B.1.1.7 variants.

Only in-frame clones appear in the TCRdb table, and some are missing; sequencing was by immunoSEQ multiplex PCR. The sample consists of roughly 60,000 clones, around 90% of them appearing once. The V call is TRBV5-1, the J call TRBJ1-2, with D maybe TRBD1 (5 bases). The source of this sequence is an adult in good health. The sample here was peripheral blood, taken on day 0 of AZD1222 vaccination. The CDR3 loop is CASSQAGFAGYTF. CDR3 bases: TGCGCCAGCAGTCAGGCAGGGTTCGCTGGCTACACCTTC.